This T cell receptor (beta chain) was documented in a study of cytomegalovirus exposure and HLA in healthy donors. Study-wide context: Across 350 to 400 genotyped donors, around 82% landed in the Caucasian-associated ancestry cluster.

It was with 60 Vbeta and 13 Jbeta primers that the PCR ran. Some clones are missing from TCRdb's copy, which holds only in-frame ones; the method was immunoSEQ multiplex PCR. Among about 200,000 clones listed, roughly 76% were seen once. CDR1 and CDR2 (germline): SGHRS, YFSETQ. V shed 4 bases and J shed 5 bases, with 18 bases lying between them. There are 15 residues in the CDR3. Sequences were obtained from PBMCs. The source of this sequence is a young woman in good health and CMV-seropositive. This chain links TRBV5-1 with TRBJ1-1; possible D gene TRBD1, 5 bases. CDR3 sequence (DNA): TGCGCCAGCAGCATGGGGGAGGGCTGGGGAACTGAAGCTTTCTTT. It encodes CASSMGEGWGTEAFF.